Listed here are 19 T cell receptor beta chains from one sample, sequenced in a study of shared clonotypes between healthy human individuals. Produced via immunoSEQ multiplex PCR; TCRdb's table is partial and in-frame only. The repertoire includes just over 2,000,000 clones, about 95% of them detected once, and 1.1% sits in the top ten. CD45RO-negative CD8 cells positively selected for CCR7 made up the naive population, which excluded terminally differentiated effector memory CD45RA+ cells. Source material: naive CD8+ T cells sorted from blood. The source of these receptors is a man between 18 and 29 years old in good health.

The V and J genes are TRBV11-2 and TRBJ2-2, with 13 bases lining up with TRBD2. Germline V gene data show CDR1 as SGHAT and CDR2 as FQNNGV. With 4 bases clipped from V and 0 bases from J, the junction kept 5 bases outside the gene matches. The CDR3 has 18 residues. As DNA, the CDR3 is TGTGCCAGCAGCTGGGGGACTAGCGGGGTCGCGAACACCGGGGAGCTGTTTTTT. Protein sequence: CASSWGTSGVANTGELFF. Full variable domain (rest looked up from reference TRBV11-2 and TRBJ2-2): EAGVAQSPRYKIIEKRQSVAFWCNPISGHATLYWYQQILGQGPKLLIQFQNNGVVDDSQLPKDRFSAERLKGVDSTLKIQPAKLEDSAVYLCASSWGTSGVANTGELFFGEGSRLTVL.

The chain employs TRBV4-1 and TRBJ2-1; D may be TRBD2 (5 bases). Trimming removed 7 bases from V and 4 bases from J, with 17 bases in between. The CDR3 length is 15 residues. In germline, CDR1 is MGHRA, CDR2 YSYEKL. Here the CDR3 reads CASKKESGEYNEQFF. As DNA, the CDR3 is TGCGCCAGCAAAAAAGAATCCGGGGAGTACAATGAGCAGTTCTTC.

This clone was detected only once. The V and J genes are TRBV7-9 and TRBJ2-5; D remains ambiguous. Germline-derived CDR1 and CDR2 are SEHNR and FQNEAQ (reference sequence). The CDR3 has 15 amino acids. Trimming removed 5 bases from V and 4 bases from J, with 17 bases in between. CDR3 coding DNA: TGTGCCAGCAGCCCAGCCGCACAGCGAGGAGAGACCCAGTACTTC. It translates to CASSPAAQRGETQYF.

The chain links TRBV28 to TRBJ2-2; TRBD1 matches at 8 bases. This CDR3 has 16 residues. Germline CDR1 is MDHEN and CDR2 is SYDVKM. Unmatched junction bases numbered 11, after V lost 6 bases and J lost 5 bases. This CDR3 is CASSSPGQARTGELFF. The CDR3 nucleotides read TGTGCCAGCAGCTCACCGGGACAGGCAAGAACCGGGGAGCTGTTTTTT.

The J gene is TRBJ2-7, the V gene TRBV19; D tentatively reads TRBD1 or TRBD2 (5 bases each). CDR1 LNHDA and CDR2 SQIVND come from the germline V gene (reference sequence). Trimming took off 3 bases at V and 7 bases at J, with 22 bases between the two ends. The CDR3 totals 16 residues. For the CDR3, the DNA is TGTGCCAGTAGTATCATATTCGGGGCAGGGTTATCGGAGCAGTACTTC. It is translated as CASSIIFGAGLSEQYF.

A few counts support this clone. Here the CDR3 reads CASSEVPETGGDGYTF. The CDR3 DNA sequence: TGTGCCAGCAGTGAAGTCCCGGAGACAGGGGGGGATGGCTACACCTTC. This chain connects TRBV6-1 to TRBJ1-2, with 9 bases matching TRBD1. V lost 1 base, J lost 6 bases, and 9 bases stayed unmatched. The CDR3 sequence is 16 residues long. Germline CDR1 reads MNHNS; CDR2 reads SASEGT.

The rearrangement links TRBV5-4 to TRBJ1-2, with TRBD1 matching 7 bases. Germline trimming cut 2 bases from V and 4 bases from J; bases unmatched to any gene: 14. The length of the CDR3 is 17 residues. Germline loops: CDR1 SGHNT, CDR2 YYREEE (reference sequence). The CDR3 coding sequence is TGTGCCAGCAGCTTTGGCCACCCAGACAGGGATGCCTATGGCTACACCTTC. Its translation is CASSFGHPDRDAYGYTF.

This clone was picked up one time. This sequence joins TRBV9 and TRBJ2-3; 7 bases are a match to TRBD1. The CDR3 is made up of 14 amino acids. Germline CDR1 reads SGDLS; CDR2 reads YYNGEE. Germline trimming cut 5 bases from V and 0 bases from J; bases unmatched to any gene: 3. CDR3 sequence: CASSRQGSTDTQYF. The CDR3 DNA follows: TGTGCCAGCAGTCGACAGGGCAGCACAGATACGCAGTATTTT.

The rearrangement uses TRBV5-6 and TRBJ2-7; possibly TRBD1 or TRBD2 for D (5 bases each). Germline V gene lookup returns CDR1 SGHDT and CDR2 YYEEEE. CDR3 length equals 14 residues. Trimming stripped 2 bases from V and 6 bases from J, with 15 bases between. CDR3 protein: CASSFGTVSTEQYF. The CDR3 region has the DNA TGTGCCAGCAGCTTTGGGACCGTAAGTACCGAGCAGTACTTC.

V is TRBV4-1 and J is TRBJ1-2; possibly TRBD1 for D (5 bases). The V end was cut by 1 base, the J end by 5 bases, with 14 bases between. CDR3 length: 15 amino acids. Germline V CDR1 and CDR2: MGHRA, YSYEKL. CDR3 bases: TGCGCCAGCAGCCAAGCTGGGGGTGGGAGTTATGGCTACACCTTC. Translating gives CASSQAGGGSYGYTF.

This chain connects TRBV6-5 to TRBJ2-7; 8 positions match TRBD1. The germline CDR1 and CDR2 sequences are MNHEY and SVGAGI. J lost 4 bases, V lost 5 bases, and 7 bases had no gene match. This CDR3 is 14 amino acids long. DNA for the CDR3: TGTGCCAGCAGTGATCAGGGGGCAGGGTACGAGCAGTACTTC. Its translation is CASSDQGAGYEQYF.

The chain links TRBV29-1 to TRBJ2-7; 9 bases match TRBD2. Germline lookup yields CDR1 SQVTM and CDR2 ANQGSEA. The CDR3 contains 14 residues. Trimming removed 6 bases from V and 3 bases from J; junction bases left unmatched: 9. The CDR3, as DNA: TGCAGCGTCCGACTAGCGGATAAAGGCTACGAGCAGTACTTC. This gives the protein CSVRLADKGYEQYF.

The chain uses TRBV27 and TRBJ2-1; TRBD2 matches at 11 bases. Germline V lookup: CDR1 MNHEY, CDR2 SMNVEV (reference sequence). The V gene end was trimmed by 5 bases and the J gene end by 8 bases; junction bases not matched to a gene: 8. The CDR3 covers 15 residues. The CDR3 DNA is TGTGCCAGCAGTGGGGGGACTAGCGGCCGGGATGAGCAGTTCTTC. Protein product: CASSGGTSGRDEQFF.

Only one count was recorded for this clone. The CDR3 DNA follows: TGTGCCAGCACCCTCGGGACAGGGATTTCTGGGGCCAACGTCCTGACTTTC. Its translation: CASTLGTGISGANVLTF. The chain links TRBV27 to TRBJ2-6, with 9 bases lining up with TRBD1. The germline gives CDR1 MNHEY, CDR2 SMNVEV (reference sequence). Unmatched junction bases numbered 8, after V lost 7 bases and J lost 1 base. CDR3 length equals 17 residues. The variable domain in full, with the rest retrieved from reference TRBV27 and TRBJ2-6, is EAQVTQNPRYLITVTGKKLTVTCSQNMNHEYMSWYRQDPGLGLRQIYYSMNVEVTDKGDVPEGYKVSRKEKRNFPLILESPSPNQTSLYFCASTLGTGISGANVLTFGAGSRLTVL.

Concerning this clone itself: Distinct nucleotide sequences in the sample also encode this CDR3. The CDR3 DNA is TGTGCCAGCAGTTTCGGGGGGACTGGAAACACCATATATTTT. This gives the protein CASSFGGTGNTIYF. This chain joins TRBV27 and TRBJ1-3; tentative D call: TRBD1 (5 bases). The CDR3 length is 14 residues. Germline V lookup: CDR1 MNHEY, CDR2 SMNVEV (reference sequence). The ends were cut back, 3 bases at V and 2 bases at J, with 8 bases in the middle.

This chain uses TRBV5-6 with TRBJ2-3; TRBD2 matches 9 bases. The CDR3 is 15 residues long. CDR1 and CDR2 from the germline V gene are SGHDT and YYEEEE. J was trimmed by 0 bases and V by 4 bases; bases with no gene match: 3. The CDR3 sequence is CASSHGLASTDTQYF. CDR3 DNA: TGTGCCAGCAGCCACGGACTAGCGAGCACAGATACGCAGTATTTT.

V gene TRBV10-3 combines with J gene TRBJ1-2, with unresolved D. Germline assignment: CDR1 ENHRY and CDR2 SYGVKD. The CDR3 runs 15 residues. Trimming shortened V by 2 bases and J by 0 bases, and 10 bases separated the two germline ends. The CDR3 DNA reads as TGTGCCATCAGTGAGCCAATGAGGGCTAACTATGGCTACACCTTC. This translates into CAISEPMRANYGYTF.

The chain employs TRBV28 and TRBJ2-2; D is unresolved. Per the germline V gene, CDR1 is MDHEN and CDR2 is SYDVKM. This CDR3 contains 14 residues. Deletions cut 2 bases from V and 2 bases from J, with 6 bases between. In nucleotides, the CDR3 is TGTGCCAGCAGTTTACCAGGCAACACCGGGGAGCTGTTTTTT. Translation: CASSLPGNTGELFF.

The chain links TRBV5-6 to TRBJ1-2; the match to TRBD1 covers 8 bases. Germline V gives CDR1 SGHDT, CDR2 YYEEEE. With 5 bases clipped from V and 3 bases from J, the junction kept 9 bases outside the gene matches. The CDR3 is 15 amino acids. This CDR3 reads CASRQQGGIYYGYTF. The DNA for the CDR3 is TGTGCCAGCAGGCAACAGGGGGGGATATACTATGGCTACACCTTC.